Listed below are T cell receptor beta chains from one sample, sequenced in a study of cytomegalovirus exposure and HLA in healthy donors. Clones were sequenced by immunoSEQ multiplex PCR, and TCRdb holds only the in-frame ones, with some missing. The sample yields around 140,000 clones, approximately 86% seen once. Material for sequencing was PBMCs. Receptors originate from a woman between 40 and 50 years old in good health and CMV-seronegative. CDR3s include the opening cysteine and the closing phenylalanine or tryptophan.

>TRBJ1-2|TRBV6-5
CASTSPGIFYGYTF
>TRBJ2-2|TRBV5-1
CASTFTGAGELFF
>TRBJ1-5|TRBV5-8
CASDRGGQPQHF
>TRBJ2-1|TRBV7-9
CATQGSGRPSSYNEQFF
>TRBJ2-3|TRBV5-4
CASSLGGVDTQYF
>TRBJ1-2|TRBV28
CASSPGQGDLGYTF
>TRBJ2-1|TRBV7-7
CASSLAGRANEQFF
>TRBJ2-7|TRBV6-5
CASSPPGQGYEQYF
>TRBJ2-3|TRBV5-1
CASSLGGLAGVLDTQYF
>TRBJ1-5|TRBV28
CASSTTGDGQPQHF
>TRBJ1-1|TRBV6-5
CASSYRGGGMNTEAFF
>TRBJ1-5|TRBV6-1
CASSDGRAQHF